Listed below are T cell receptor beta chains from one sample, sequenced in a study of regulatory T cells in long-lasting Graves disease. MiXCR was run by TCRdb on the multiplex PCR reads, yielding one entry per CDR3 protein. The repertoire holds 540,000 or so distinct CDR3 sequences, with approximately 13% as singletons. These sequences were also reported in another study, on T cells in Graves' hyperthyroidism and ophthalmopathy.

The starting material was peripheral blood mononuclear cells (PBMCs), obtained at new diagnosis, from a patient treated with antithyroid drugs. The receptors stem from a man aged 30 to 39 with Graves disease. Each CDR3 is given with its conserved first and last residue. The order of the fields is V gene, clone size, D gene, J gene, CDR3 DNA, CDR3 protein. D genes are given only for firm matches. A row's size may be missing; if present it is once, few, many or a size class.

>TRBV5-1|many|NA|TRBJ2-2
TGCGCCAGCAAGGAAATGGGCACCGGGGAGCTGTTTTTT
CASKEMGTGELFF
>TRBV6-4|NA|TRBD1|TRBJ2-1
TGTGCCAGCTCCCGGGACAGGGATTGGGTTGAGCAGTTCTTC
CASSRDRDWVEQFF
>TRBV5-1|many|TRBD1|TRBJ1-1
TGCGCCAGCAGCTTGATACAGGGGGGAAACACTGAAGCTTTCTTT
CASSLIQGGNTEAFF
>TRBV29-1|many|NA|TRBJ2-5
TGCAGCGTTGAATCTTTCAGCGCCCGGCTCGGGACCCAGTACTTC
CSVESFSARLGTQYF
>TRBV29-1|NA|TRBD1|TRBJ2-7
TGCAGCGTTCTCGGACAGGGGGCGATGGACGAGCAGTACTTC
CSVLGQGAMDEQYF
>TRBV20-1|many|TRBD2|TRBJ2-1
TGCAGTGCTAGAGATATAGCGGGAGGAAACAAGTACAATGAGCAGTTCTTC
CSARDIAGGNKYNEQFF
>TRBV4-1|few|NA|TRBJ2-1
TGCGCCAGCAGCCACCTATTTCGGGACCCGGAGCAGTTCTTC
CASSHLFRDPEQFF
>TRBV5-5|NA|NA|TRBJ2-3
TGTGCCAGCACCCCCCTCCCGGACTGGAACACAGATACGCAGTATTTT
CASTPLPDWNTDTQYF
>TRBV12-3/TRBV12-4|many|NA|TRBJ1-4
TGTGCCAGCAGGGCGGGGGGCAGGGAGTTCGGACTGTTTTTT
CASRAGGREFGLFF
>TRBV6-1|many|NA|TRBJ1-1
TGTGCCAGCCGGAAGTTCAGGGAAAACACTGAAGCTTTCTTT
CASRKFRENTEAFF
>TRBV3-1|many|NA|TRBJ2-7
TGTGCCAGCAGCCAAGGCCCCGGGACAAACGACGAGCAGTACTTC
CASSQGPGTNDEQYF
>TRBV2|NA|TRBD2|TRBJ2-7
TGTGCCAGCTCCCCGCCTCTAGCGGCACACTACGAGCAGTACTTC
CASSPPLAAHYEQYF
>TRBV24-1|many|TRBD1|TRBJ1-1
TGTGCCCCGACGACAGGGGTGAACACTGAAGCTTTCTTT
CAPTTGVNTEAFF
>TRBV6-1|many|TRBD1|TRBJ1-5
TGTGCCAGCAGTGACCAGGGGGCCCTAATTCTTTCCCAGCATTTT
CASSDQGALILSQHF
>TRBV4-1|NA|NA|TRBJ1-1
TGCGCCAGCAGCCGGGGGTGGGGAGATGAAGCTTTCTTT
CASSRGWGDEAFF
>TRBV18|many|NA|TRBJ1-1
TGTGCCAGCTCACCGTCTAATATGAACACTGAAGCTTTCTTT
CASSPSNMNTEAFF
>TRBV20-1|many|TRBD1|TRBJ1-1
TGCAGTGCTGTGACAGGGTTTGAAGCTTTCTTT
CSAVTGFEAFF
>TRBV2|NA|NA|TRBJ2-3
TGTGCCAGCAGCTTAAGTCCTGCGGGCCCTAGCACAGATACGCAGTATTTT
CASSLSPAGPSTDTQYF
>TRBV12-3/TRBV12-4|many|TRBD2|TRBJ2-1
TGTGCCAGCACCGCCGGGACTAGCGGGCTTAATGAGCAGTTCTTC
CASTAGTSGLNEQFF
>TRBV12-3/TRBV12-4|many|TRBD2|TRBJ2-5
TGTGCCAGCACCATGGGACTAGCGGGACGAGGAGAGACCCAGTACTTC
CASTMGLAGRGETQYF
>TRBV27|many|TRBD1|TRBJ1-1
TGTGCCAGCAGGATGGGACAGATGAACACTGAAGCTTTCTTT
CASRMGQMNTEAFF
>TRBV7-9|many|TRBD2|TRBJ2-3
TGTGCCAGCATCGAAGCGGGAGGGGAAGATACGCAGTATTTT
CASIEAGGEDTQYF